The rows below give T cell receptor beta chains drawn from one sample of a study of shared clonotypes between healthy human individuals. The protocol was immunoSEQ multiplex PCR, while the TCRdb copy is restricted to in-frame clones and leaves out a portion. The table has around 430,000 clones, about 76% seen once; the top ten hold approximately 13%. Sequencing was carried out using PBMCs. The receptors were sampled from a woman aged 40 to 50 in good health. Some clones in this sample may be carry-over from other donors' samples. CDR3s include the opening cysteine and the closing phenylalanine or tryptophan. The D gene is left open where the match is weak.

D gene: TRBD1; V gene: TRBV11-2; CDR3 length: 16; J gene: TRBJ2-1; CDR3 DNA: TGTGCCAGCAGCTTAGATTTGACAGGGATCTACAATGAGCAGTTCTTC; CDR3 protein: CASSLDLTGIYNEQFF
D gene: TRBD2; V gene: TRBV19; CDR3 length: 13; J gene: TRBJ2-1; CDR3 DNA: TGTGCCAGCAGACTAGCGGGGGACAATGAGCAGTTCTTC; CDR3 protein: CASRLAGDNEQFF
D gene: TRBD1; V gene: TRBV18; CDR3 length: 19; J gene: TRBJ1-4; CDR3 DNA: TGTGCCAGCTCCCGAAACGCTGGGACAGAGGTTGCAACTAATGAAAAACTGTTTTTT; CDR3 protein: CASSRNAGTEVATNEKLFF
D gene: NA; V gene: TRBV11-1; CDR3 length: 12; J gene: TRBJ2-7; CDR3 DNA: TGTGCCAGCAGCTCCCCTCACTACGAGCAGTACTTC; CDR3 protein: CASSSPHYEQYF
D gene: TRBD2; V gene: TRBV10-3; CDR3 length: 15; J gene: TRBJ2-1; CDR3 DNA: TGTGCCATCAGTGCCCTAGCGGGAGTAGGCAATGAGCAGTTCTTC; CDR3 protein: CAISALAGVGNEQFF
D gene: TRBD2; V gene: TRBV5-1; CDR3 length: 13; J gene: TRBJ2-7; CDR3 DNA: TGCGCCAGCAGCCGGGAGGGCCTTTACGAGCAGTACTTC; CDR3 protein: CASSREGLYEQYF
D gene: NA; V gene: TRBV10-1; CDR3 length: 13; J gene: TRBJ1-5; CDR3 DNA: TGCGCCAGCAGTGAGGGGCTCAATCAGCCCCAGCATTTT; CDR3 protein: CASSEGLNQPQHF
D gene: NA; V gene: TRBV7-2; CDR3 length: 12; J gene: TRBJ2-5; CDR3 DNA: TGTGCCAGCAGCTTAGTAGAAGAGACCCAGTACTTC; CDR3 protein: CASSLVEETQYF
D gene: TRBD2; V gene: TRBV7-3; CDR3 length: 16; J gene: TRBJ2-3; CDR3 DNA: TGTGCCAGCAGCTTAAACGGCGGGAGGGCCACAGATACGCAGTATTTT; CDR3 protein: CASSLNGGRATDTQYF
D gene: NA; V gene: TRBV5-4; CDR3 length: 17; J gene: TRBJ2-1; CDR3 DNA: TGTGCCAGCAGCTCCCCCCGTGCCAGGGCAATCTACAATGAGCAGTTCTTC; CDR3 protein: CASSSPRARAIYNEQFF
D gene: NA; V gene: TRBV12-5; CDR3 length: 17; J gene: TRBJ2-1; CDR3 DNA: TGTGCTAGTGGTTTGGTACTGGCAGGAACGTTACGTTATGAGCAGTTCTTC; CDR3 protein: CASGLVLAGTLRYEQFF